This T cell receptor beta chain stems from a study of regulatory dendritic cells for organ transplantation. Whole-study findings and limits: Memory CD8+ clonal expansion seemed more limited with regulatory than mature dendritic cells. Alloreactive memory CD8+ T cell pools varied considerably between individuals.

CFSE-labeled sorted T cells met regulatory or mature dendritic cells for 5 days. Produced via immunoSEQ multiplex PCR; TCRdb's table is partial and in-frame only. This sample carries around 19,000 clones, 70% to 90% of them seen once, and the ten largest clones take about 0.7%. The V end lost 3 bases, the J end lost 6 bases, and 9 bases lay between the germline ends. This CDR3 has 12 amino acids. CDR1 is SGHTA and CDR2 is FQGNSA in the germline V gene. As to this clone: Its antigen is unknown.

Sequenced input: naive CD4+ T cells from blood cultured with regulatory dendritic cells. Subset meaning: CD45RA+ naive T cells. This sequence originates from a human donor in good health. The chain is built from TRBV7-2 and TRBJ2-7; D not resolved. The CDR3 DNA reads TGTGCCAGCAGCTTTATTAGGAGCGAGCAGTACTTC. Its protein is CASSFIRSEQYF.